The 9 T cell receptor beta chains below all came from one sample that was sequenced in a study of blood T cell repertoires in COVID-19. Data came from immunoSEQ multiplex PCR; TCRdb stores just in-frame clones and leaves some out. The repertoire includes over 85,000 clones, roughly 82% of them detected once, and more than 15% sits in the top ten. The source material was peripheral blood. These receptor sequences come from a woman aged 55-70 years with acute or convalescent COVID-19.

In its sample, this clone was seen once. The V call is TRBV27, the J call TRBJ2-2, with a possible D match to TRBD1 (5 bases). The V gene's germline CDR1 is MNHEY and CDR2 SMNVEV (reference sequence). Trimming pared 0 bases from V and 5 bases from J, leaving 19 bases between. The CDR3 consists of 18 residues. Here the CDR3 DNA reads TGTGCCAGCAGTTTATCCCCGGTTCAGGGTATTGTGACCGGGGAGCTGTTTTTT. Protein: CASSLSPVQGIVTGELFF.

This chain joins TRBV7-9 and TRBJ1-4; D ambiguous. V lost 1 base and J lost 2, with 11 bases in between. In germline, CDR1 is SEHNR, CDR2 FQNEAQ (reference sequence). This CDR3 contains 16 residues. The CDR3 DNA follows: TGTGCCAGCAGCTTAGATCGCGGAGGGACTAATGAAAAACTGTTTTTT. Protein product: CASSLDRGGTNEKLFF. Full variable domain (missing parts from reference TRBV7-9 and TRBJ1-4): DTGVSQNPRHKITKRGQNVTFRCDPISEHNRLYWYRQTLGQGPEFLTYFQNEAQLEKSRLLSDRFSAERPKGSFSTLEIQRTEQGDSAMYLCASSLDRGGTNEKLFFGSGTQLSVL.

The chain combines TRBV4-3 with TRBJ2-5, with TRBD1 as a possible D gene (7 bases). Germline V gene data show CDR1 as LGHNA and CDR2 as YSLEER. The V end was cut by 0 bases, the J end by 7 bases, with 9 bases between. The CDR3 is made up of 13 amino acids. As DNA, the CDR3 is TGCGCCAGCAGCCAAGAGCAGGGGGGGACCCAGTACTTC. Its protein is CASSQEQGGTQYF.

The CDR3 DNA sequence: TGTGCCAGCAGTTCTGGACAGCCCTATGGCTACACCTTC. It translates to CASSSGQPYGYTF. V gene TRBV28 combines with J gene TRBJ1-2; D is possibly TRBD1 (6 bases). The V end was cut by 4 bases, the J end by 4 bases, with 10 bases between. The CDR3 is made up of 13 amino acids. Germline V gives CDR1 MDHEN, CDR2 SYDVKM.

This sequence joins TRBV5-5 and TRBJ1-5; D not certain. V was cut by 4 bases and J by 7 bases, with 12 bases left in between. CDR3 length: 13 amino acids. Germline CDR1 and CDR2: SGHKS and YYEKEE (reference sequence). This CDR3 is CASSPGREQPQHF. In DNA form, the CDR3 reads TGTGCCAGCAGCCCGGGGAGGGAGCAGCCCCAGCATTTT. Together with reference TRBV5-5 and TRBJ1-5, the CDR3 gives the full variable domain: DAGVTQSPTHLIKTRGQQVTLRCSPISGHKSVSWYQQVLGQGPQFIFQYYEKEERGRGNFPDRFSARQFPNYSSELNVNALLLGDSALYLCASSPGREQPQHFGDGTRLSIL.

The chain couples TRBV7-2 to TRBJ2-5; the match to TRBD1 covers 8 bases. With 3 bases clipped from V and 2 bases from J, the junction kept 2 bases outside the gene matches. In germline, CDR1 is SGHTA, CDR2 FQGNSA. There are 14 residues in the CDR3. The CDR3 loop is CASSLWTGQETQYF. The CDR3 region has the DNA TGTGCCAGCAGCTTGTGGACAGGGCAAGAGACCCAGTACTTC.

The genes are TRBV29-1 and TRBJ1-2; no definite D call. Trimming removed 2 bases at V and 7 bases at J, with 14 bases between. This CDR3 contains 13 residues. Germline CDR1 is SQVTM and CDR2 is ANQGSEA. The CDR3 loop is CSVERNGRSGYTF. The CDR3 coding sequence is TGCAGCGTTGAAAGGAACGGTCGGAGTGGCTACACCTTC.

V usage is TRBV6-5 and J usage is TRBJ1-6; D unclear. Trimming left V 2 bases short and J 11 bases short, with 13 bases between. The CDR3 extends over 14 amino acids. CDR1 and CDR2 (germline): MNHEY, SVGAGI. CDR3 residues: CASSYGKGGPPLHF. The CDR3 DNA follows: TGTGCCAGCAGTTACGGAAAGGGCGGGCCACCCCTCCACTTT.

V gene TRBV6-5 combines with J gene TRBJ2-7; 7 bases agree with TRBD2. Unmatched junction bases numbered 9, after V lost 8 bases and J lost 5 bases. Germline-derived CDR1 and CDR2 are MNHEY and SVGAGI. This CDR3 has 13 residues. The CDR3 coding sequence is TGTGCCAGCGGACGGGGGGAACTTCACGAGCAGTACTTC. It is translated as CASGRGELHEQYF.